This TCR beta chain was captured in a study of human thymus T cells. This CDR3 comprises 19 residues. Germline V gene sequence: CDR1 SGHDT, CDR2 YYEEEE. With 4 bases removed from V and 1 base from J, the gap between germline ends came to 26 bases. Thymus tissue was removed during corrective cardiac surgery. Donation came from healthy Finnish infants having corrective surgery for congenital heart defects. Study-level points and caveats: Related reports documented highly overlapping thymic repertoires among unrelated individuals. In thymic and blood repertoires alike, V and J usage looked biased.

A note on this clone: The antigen is undetermined.

Data came from immunoSEQ multiplex PCR; TCRdb stores just in-frame clones and leaves some out. The sample lists around 130,000 clones, over 85% occurring once. The clonotype comes from a boy in the first two years of life with a congenital heart defect but otherwise immunologically healthy. The rearrangement links TRBV5-6 to TRBJ2-5; a weak D match, TRBD1 (6 bases). Sequencing was carried out using thymus tissue. CDR3 region: CASSPQNRLQGTTQETQYF. The CDR3 DNA reads TGTGCCAGCAGCCCTCAGAACCGACTTCAGGGGACCACCCAAGAGACCCAGTACTTC.